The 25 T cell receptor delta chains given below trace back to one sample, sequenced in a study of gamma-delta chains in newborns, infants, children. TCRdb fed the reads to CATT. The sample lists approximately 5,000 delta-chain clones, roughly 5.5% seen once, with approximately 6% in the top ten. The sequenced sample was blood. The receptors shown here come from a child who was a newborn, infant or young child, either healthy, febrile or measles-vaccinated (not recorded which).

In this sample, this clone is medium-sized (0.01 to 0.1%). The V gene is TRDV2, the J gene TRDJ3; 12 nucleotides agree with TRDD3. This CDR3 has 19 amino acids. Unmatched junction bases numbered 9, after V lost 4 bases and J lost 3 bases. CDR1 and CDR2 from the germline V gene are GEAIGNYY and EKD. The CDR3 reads CACDRVLGDTVWDTRQMFF. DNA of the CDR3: TGTGCCTGTGATCGCGTACTGGGGGATACAGTCTGGGACACCCGACAGATGTTTTTC.

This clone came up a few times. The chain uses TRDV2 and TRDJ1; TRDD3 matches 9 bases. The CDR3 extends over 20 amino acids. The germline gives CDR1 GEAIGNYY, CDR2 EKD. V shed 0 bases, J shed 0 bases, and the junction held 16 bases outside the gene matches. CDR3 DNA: TGTGCCTGTGACACCTTGCGCTTCCCGACTGGGGGACGTTACACCGATAAACTCATCTTT. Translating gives CACDTLRFPTGGRYTDKLIF.

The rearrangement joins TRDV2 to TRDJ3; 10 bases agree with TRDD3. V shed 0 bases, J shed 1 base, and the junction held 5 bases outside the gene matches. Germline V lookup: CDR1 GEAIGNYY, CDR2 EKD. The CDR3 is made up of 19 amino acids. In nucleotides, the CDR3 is TGTGCCTGTGACACCGCCACTGGGGGATCTTCCTGGGACACCCGACAGATGTTTTTC. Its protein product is CACDTATGGSSWDTRQMFF.

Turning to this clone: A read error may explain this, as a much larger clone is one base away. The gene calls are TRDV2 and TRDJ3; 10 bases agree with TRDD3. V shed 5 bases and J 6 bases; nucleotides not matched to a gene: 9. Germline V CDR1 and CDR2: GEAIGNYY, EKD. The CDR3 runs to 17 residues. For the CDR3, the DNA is TGTGCCTGTGGCACGCTGGGGGATATTATGGACACCCGACAGATGTTTTTC. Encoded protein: CACGTLGDIMDTRQMFF.

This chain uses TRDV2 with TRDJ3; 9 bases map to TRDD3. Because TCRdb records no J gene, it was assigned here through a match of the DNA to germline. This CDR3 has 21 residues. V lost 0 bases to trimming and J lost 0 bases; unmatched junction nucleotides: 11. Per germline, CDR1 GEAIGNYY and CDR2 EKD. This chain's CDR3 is CACDTVRVLGENSWDTRQMFF. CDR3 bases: TGTGCCTGTGACACCGTACGGGTACTGGGGGAGAACTCCTGGGACACCCGACAGATGTTTTTC.

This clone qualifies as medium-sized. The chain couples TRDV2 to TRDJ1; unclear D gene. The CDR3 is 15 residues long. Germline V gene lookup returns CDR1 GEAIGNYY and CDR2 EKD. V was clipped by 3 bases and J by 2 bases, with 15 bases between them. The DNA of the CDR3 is TGTGCCTGTGACGTGGTCGGATCCCCGACCGATAAACTCATCTTT. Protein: CACDVVGSPTDKLIF.

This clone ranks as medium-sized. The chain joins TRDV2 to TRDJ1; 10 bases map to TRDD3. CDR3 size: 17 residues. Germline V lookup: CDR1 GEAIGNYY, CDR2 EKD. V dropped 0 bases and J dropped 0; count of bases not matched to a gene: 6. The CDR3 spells CACDTLGGYAYTDKLIF. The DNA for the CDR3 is TGTGCCTGTGACACCCTCGGGGGATACGCGTACACCGATAAACTCATCTTT.

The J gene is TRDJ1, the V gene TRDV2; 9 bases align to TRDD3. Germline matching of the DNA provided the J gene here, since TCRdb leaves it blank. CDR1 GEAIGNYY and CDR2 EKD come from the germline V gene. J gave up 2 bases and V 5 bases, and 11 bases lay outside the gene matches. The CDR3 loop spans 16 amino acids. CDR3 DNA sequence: TGTGCCTGTGGCGGTCTGGGGGATCTAAGGACCGATAAACTCATCTTT. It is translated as CACGGLGDLRTDKLIF.

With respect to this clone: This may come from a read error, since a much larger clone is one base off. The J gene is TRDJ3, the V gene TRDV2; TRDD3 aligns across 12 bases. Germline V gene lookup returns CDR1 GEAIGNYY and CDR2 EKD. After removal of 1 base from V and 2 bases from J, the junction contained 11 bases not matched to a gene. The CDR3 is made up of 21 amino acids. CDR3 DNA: TGTGCCTGTGACACGGCCACTGGGGGATACCAACCCACCTGGGACACCCGACAGATGTTTTTC. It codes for CACDTATGGYQPTWDTRQMFF.

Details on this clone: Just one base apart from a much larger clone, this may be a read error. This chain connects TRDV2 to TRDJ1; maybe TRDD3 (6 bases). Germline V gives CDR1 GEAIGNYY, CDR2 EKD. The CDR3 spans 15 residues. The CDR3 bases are TGTGCCTGTGACCCCCTGGGGCTCTACACCGATAGACTCATCTTT. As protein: CACDPLGLYTDRLIF.

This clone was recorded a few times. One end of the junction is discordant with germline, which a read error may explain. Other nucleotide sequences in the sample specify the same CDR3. In DNA, the CDR3 is TGTGCCTGTGACACCCTCGAAACTGGGGGACCGGGACCTCACACCGATAAGCTCATCTTT. Encoded protein: CACDTLETGGPGPHTDKLIF. V is TRDV2 and J is TRDJ1; TRDD3 aligns across 9 bases. The CDR3 contains 20 residues. The V gene's germline CDR1 is GEAIGNYY and CDR2 EKD.

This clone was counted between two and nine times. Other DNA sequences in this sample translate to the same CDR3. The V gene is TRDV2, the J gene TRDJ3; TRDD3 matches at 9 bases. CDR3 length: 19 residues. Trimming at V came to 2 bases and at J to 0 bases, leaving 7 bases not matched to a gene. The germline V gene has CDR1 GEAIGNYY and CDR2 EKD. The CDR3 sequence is CACDILGDMSSWDTRQMFF. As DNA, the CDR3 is TGTGCCTGTGACATATTGGGGGATATGAGCTCCTGGGACACCCGACAGATGTTTTTC.

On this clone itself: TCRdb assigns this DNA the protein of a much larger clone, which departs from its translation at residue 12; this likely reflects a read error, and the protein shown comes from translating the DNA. The DNA for the CDR3 is TGTGCCTGTGACACAGCTGGGCCCACCTCCTGGGGCACCCGACAGATGTTTTTC. Encoded protein: CACDTAGPTSWGTRQMFF. The chain is built from TRDV2 and TRDJ3, with D maybe TRDD3 (6 bases). The germline CDR1 and CDR2 sequences are GEAIGNYY and EKD. CDR3 length: 18 residues.

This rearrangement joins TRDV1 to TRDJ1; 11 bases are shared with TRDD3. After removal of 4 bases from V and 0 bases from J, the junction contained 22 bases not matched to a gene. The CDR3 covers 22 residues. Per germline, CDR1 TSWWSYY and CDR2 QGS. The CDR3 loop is CALGVKDPRPWGIRQYTDKLIF. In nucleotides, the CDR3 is TGTGCTCTTGGGGTGAAAGACCCTCGTCCTTGGGGGATACGCCAGTACACCGATAAACTCATCTTT.

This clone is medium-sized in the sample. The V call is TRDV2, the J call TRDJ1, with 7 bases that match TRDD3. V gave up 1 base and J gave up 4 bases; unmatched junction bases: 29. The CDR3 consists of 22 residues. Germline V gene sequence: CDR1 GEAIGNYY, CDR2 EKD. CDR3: CACDTLSPGGPSPSDFSDKLIF. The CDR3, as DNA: TGTGCCTGTGACACTTTATCCCCTGGGGGCCCGTCTCCATCGGATTTCAGCGATAAACTCATCTTT.

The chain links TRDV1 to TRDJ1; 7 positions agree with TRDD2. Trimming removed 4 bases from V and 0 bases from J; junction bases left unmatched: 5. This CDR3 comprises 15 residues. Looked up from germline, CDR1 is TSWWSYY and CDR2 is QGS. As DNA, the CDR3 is TGTGCTCTTGGGGTCAGCCTTCCTTACACCGATAAACTCATCTTT. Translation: CALGVSLPYTDKLIF.

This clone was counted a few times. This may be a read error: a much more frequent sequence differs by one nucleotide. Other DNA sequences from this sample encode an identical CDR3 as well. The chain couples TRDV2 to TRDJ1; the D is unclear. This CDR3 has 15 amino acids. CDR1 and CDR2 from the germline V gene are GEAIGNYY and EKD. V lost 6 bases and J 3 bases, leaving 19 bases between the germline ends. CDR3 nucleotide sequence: TGTGCCTGTTTCAACGTACTAGGTTTACCCGATAAACTCATCTTT. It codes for CACFNVLGLPDKLIF.

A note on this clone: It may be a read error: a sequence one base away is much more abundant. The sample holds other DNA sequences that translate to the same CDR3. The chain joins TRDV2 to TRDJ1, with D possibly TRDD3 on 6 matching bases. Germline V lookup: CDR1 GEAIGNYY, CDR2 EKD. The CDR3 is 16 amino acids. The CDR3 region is CACDPVGARGTDKLIF. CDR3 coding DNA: TGTGCCTGTGACCCGGTGGGGGCCCGGGGGACCGATAAACTCATCTTC.

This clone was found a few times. As DNA, the CDR3 is TGTGCCTGTGACGCCCTATCCGTTACTACGCTCGACTGGGGGTTGACCGATAAACTCATCTTT. Translation: CACDALSVTTLDWGLTDKLIF. The chain joins TRDV2 to TRDJ1; 8 positions agree with TRDD3. The germline gives CDR1 GEAIGNYY, CDR2 EKD. This CDR3 has 21 residues. Unmatched junction bases numbered 25, after V lost 3 bases and J lost 2 bases.

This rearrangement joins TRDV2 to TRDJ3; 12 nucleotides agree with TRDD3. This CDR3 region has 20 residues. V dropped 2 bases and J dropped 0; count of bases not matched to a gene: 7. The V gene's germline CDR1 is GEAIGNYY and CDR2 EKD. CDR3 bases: TGTGCCTGTGACATACTGGGGGATACCCTTAGCTCCTGGGACACCCGACAGATGTTTTTC. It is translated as CACDILGDTLSSWDTRQMFF.

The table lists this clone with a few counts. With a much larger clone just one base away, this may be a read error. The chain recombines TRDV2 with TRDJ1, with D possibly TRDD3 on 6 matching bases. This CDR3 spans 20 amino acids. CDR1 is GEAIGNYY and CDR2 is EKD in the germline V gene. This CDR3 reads CARDTISGFVVGDRTDKLIF. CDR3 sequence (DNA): TGTGCCCGTGACACAATCTCGGGTTTCGTGGTAGGGGATCGAACCGATAAACTCATCTTT.

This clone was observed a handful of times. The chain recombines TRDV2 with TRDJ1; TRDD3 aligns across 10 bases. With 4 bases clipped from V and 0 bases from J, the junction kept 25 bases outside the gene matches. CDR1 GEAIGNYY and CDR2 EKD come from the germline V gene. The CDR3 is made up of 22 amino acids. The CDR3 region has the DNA TGTGCCTGTGATCCTGCCGGGGGTGGGGGATACTCGACGTCCCCATACACCGATAAACTCATCTTT. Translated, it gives CACDPAGGGGYSTSPYTDKLIF.

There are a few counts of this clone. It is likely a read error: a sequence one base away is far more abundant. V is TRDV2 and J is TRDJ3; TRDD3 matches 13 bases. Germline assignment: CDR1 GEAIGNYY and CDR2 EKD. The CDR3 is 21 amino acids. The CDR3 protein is CASDSITGGYETDWDTRQMFF. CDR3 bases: TGTGCCAGTGACTCCATTACTGGGGGATACGAAACGGATTGGGACACCCGACAGATGTTTTTC.

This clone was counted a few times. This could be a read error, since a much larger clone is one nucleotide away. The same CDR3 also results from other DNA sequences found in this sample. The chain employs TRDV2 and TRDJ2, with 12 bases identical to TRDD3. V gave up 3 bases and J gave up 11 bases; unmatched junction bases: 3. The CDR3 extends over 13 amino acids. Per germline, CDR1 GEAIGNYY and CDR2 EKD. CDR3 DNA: TGTGCCTGTGACTTACTGGGGGATACTCAACTCTTCTTT. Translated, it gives CACDLLGDTQLFF.

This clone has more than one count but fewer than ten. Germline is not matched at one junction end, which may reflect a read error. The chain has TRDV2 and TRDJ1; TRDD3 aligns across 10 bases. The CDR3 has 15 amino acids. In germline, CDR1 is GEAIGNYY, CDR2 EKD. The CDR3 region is CARDTMGDTVDKLIF. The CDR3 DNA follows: TGTGCCCGTGACACTATGGGGGATACCGTGGATAAACTCATCTTT.